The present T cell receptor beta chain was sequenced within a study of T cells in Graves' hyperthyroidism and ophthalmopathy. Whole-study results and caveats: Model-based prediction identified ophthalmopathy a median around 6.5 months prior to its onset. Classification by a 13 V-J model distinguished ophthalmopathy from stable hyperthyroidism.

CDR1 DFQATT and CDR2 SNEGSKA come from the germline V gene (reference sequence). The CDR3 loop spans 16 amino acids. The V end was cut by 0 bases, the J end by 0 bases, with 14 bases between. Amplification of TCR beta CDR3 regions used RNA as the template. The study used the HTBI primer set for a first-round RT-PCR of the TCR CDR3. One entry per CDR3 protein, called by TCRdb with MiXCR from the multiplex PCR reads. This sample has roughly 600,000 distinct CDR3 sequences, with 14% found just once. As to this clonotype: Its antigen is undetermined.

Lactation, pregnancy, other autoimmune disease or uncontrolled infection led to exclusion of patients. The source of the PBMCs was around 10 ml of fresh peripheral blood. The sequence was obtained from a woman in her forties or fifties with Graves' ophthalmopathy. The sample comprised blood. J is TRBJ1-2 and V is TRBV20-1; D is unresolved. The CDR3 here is CSARDWPELSNYGYTF. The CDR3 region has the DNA TGCAGTGCTAGAGATTGGCCCGAACTTTCTAACTATGGCTACACCTTC.